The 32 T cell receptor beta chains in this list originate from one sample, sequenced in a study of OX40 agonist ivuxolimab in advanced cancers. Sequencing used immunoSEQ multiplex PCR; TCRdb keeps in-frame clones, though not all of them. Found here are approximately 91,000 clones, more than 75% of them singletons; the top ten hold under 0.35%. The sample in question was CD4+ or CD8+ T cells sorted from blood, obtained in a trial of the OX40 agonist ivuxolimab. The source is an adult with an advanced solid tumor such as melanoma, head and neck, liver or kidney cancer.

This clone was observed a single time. Here the CDR3 DNA reads TGTGCCAGCAGCCAGGGACTAGCGGGGGGAGAGAGGTTCTTC. Translation gives CASSQGLAGGERFF. The chain carries TRBV2 and TRBJ2-1, with 15 nucleotides matching TRBD2. V was clipped by 6 bases and J by 15 bases; unmatched bases: 9. This CDR3 region has 14 residues. Germline CDR1 SNHLY, CDR2 FYNNEI. The whole variable domain, remainder taken from reference TRBV2 and TRBJ2-1, is EPEVTQTPSHQVTQMGQEVILRCVPISNHLYFYWYRQILGQKVEFLVSFYNNEISEKSEIFDDQFSVERPDGSNFTLKIRSTKLEDSAMYFCASSQGLAGGERFFGPGTRLTVL.

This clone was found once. The CDR3 DNA reads TGTGCCAGCGTCAAGCCTAGCGGGGGGGAGACCCAGTACTTC. It codes for CASVKPSGGETQYF. This chain links TRBV7-8 with TRBJ2-5; 11 bases map to TRBD2. Germline V CDR1 and CDR2: SGHVS, FQNEAQ. With V trimmed by 8 bases and J by 5 bases, 7 bases remained unmatched. The CDR3 length is 14 residues.

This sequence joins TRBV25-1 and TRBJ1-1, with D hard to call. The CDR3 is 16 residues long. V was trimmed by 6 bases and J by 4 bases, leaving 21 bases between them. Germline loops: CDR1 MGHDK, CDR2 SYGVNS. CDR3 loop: CASSRAATGVGTEAFF. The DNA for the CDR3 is TGTGCCAGCAGCCGCGCAGCGACGGGAGTCGGCACTGAAGCTTTCTTT.

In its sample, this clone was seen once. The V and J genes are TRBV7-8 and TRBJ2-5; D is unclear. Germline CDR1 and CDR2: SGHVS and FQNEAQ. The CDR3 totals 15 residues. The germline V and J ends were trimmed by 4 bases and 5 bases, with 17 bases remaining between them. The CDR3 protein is CASSSARGYGETQYF. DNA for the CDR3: TGTGCCAGCAGCTCCGCACGTGGATACGGTGAGACCCAGTACTTC.

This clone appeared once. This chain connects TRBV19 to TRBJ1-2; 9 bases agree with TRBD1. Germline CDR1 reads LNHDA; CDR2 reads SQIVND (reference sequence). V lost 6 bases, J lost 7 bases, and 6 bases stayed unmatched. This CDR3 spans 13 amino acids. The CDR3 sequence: CASSPTGGSGYTF. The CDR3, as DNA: TGTGCCAGTAGCCCAACAGGGGGCTCTGGCTACACCTTC.

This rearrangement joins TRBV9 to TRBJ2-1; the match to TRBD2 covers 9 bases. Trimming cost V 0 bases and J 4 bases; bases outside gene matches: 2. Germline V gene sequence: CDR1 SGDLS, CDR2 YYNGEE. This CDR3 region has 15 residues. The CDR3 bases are TGTGCCAGCAGCGTAGGTCTAGCGGGGTACAATGAGCAGTTCTTC. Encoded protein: CASSVGLAGYNEQFF.

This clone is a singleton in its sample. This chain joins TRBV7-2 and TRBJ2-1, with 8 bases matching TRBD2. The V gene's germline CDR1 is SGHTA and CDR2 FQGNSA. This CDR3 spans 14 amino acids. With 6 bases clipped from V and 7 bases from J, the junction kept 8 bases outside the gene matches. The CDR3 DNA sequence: TGTGCCAGCAGACCTACGACTAGCGTTAATGAGCAGTTCTTC. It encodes CASRPTTSVNEQFF. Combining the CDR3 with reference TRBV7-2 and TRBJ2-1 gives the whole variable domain GAGVSQSPSNKVTEKGKDVELRCDPISGHTALYWYRQSLGQGLEFLIYFQGNSAPDKSGLPSDRFSAERTGGSVSTLTIQRTQQEDSAVYLCASRPTTSVNEQFFGPGTRLTVL.

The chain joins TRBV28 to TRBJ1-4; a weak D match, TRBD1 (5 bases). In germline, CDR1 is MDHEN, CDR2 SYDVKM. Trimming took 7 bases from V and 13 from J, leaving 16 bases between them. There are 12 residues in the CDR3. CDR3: CASKFIGGRLFF. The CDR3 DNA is TGTGCCAGCAAGTTTATTGGGGGTCGACTGTTTTTT. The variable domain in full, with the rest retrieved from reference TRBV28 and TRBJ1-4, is DVKVTQSSRYLVKRTGEKVFLECVQDMDHENMFWYRQDPGLGLRLIYFSYDVKMKEKGDIPEGYSVSREKKERFSLILESASTNQTSMYLCASKFIGGRLFFGSGTQLSVL.

CDR3 residues: CASRYRSSGANVLTF. CDR3 DNA: TGTGCCAGCAGATACCGTAGCTCTGGGGCCAACGTCCTGACTTTC. The chain links TRBV6-5 to TRBJ2-6; D is uncertain. The V end was cut by 6 bases, the J end by 0 bases, with 9 bases between. The CDR3 length is 15 residues. CDR1 is MNHEY and CDR2 is SVGAGI in the germline V gene.

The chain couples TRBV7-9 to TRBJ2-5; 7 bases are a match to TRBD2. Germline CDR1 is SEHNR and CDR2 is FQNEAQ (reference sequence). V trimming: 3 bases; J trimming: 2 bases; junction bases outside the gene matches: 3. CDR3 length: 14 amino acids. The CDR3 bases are TGTGCCAGCAGCTTCTCGCGGGGGCAAGAGACCCAGTACTTC. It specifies CASSFSRGQETQYF.

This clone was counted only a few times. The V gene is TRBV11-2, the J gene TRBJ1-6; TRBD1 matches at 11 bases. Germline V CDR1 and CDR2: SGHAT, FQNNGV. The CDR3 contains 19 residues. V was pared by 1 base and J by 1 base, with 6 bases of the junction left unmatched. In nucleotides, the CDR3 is TGTGCCAGCAGCTTAGTTGCGGACAGGGGGCATTCCTATAATTCACCCCTCCACTTT. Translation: CASSLVADRGHSYNSPLHF.

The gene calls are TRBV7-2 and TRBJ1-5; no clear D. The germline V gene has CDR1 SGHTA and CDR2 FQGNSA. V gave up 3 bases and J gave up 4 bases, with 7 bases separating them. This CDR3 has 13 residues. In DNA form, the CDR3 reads TGTGCCAGCAGCTTCACATCAAATCAGCCCCAGCATTTT. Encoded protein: CASSFTSNQPQHF.

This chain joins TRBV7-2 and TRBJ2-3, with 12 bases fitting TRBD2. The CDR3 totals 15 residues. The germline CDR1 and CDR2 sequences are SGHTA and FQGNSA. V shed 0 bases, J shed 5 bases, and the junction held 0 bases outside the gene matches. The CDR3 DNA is TGTGCCAGCAGCTTAGCGGGACTAGCGGGAGATACGCAGTATTTT. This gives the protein CASSLAGLAGDTQYF.

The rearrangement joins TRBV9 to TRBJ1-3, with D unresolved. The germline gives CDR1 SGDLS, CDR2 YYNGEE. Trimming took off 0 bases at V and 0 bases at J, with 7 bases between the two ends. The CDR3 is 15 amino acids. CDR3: CASSVGTSSGNTIYF. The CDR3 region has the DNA TGTGCCAGCAGCGTAGGCACCAGCTCTGGAAACACCATATATTTT.

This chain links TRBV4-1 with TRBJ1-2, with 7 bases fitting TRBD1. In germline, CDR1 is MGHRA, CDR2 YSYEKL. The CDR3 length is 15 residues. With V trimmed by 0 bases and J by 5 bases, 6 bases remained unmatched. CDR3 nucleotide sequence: TGCGCCAGCAGCCAAGATCCAGGGGGAGGTTATGGCTACACCTTC. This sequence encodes CASSQDPGGGYGYTF.

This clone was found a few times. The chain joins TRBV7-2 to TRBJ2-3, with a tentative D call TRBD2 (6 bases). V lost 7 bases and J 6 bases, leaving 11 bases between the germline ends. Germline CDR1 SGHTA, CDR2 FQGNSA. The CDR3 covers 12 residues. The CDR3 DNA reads TGTGCCAGCAATGGGGGGTGGGATACGCAGTATTTT. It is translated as CASNGGWDTQYF.

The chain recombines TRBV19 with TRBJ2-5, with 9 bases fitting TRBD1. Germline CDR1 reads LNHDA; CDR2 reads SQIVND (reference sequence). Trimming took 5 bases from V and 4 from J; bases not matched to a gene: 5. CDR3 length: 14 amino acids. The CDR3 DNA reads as TGTGCCAGTAGTTCCGGGACAGGGACAGAGACCCAGTACTTC. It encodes CASSSGTGTETQYF.

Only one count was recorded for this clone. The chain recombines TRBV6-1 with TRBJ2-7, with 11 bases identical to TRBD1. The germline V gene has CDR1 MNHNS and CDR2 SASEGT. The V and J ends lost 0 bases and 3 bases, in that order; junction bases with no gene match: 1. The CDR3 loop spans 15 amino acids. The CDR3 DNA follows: TGTGCCAGCAGTGAAGCGGGGACAGGGGGCTACGAGCAGTACTTC. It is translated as CASSEAGTGGYEQYF.

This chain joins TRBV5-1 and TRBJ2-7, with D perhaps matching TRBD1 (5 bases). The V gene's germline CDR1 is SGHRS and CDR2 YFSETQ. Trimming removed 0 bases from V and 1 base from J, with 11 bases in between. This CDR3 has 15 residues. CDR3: CASSLGAGLSYEQYF. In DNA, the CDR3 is TGCGCCAGCAGCTTGGGGGCAGGGTTATCCTACGAGCAGTACTTC. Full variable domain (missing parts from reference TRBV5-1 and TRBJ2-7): KAGVTQTPRYLIKTRGQQVTLSCSPISGHRSVSWYQQTPGQGLQFLFEYFSETQRNKGNFPGRFSGRQFSNSRSEMNVSTLELGDSALYLCASSLGAGLSYEQYFGPGTRLTVT.

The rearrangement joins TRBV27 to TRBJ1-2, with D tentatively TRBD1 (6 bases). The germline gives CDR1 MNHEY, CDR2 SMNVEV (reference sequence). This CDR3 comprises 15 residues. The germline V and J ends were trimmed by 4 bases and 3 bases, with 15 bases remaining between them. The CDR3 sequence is CASSSRARGHYGYTF. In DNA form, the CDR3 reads TGTGCCAGCAGTTCGCGGGCCAGGGGTCACTATGGCTACACCTTC.

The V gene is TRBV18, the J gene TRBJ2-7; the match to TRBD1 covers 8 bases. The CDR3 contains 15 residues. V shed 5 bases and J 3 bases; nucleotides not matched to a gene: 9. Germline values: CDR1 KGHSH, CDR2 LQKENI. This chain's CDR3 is CASSTPGQGGYEQYF. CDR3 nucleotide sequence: TGTGCCAGCTCAACTCCCGGACAGGGTGGCTACGAGCAGTACTTC.

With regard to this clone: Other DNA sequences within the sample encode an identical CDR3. The CDR3 protein is CASSSGRVEQYF. The CDR3 DNA follows: TGTGCCAGCAGCTCCGGGCGGGTCGAGCAGTACTTC. The V gene is TRBV7-9, the J gene TRBJ2-7, with a weak D call TRBD2 (5 bases). The V gene's germline CDR1 is SEHNR and CDR2 FQNEAQ (reference sequence). The CDR3 has 12 residues. Trimming took 4 bases from V and 6 from J, leaving 10 bases between them.

CDR3 coding DNA: TGTGCCAGCAGCCAAGATCCCGGGCTCGGGGGAGCTTTCTTT. Translation: CASSQDPGLGGAFF. This chain joins TRBV14 and TRBJ1-1, with D possibly matching TRBD1 (5 bases). V was shortened by 0 bases and J by 10 bases, with 15 bases between the two germline ends. This CDR3 spans 14 amino acids. From germline, CDR1 is SGHDN and CDR2 FVKESK.

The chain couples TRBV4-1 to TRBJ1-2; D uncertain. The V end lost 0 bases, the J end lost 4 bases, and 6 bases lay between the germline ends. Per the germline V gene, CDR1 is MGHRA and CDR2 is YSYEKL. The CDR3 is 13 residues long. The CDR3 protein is CASSQDWIYGYTF. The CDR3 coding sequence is TGCGCCAGCAGCCAAGACTGGATCTATGGCTACACCTTC.

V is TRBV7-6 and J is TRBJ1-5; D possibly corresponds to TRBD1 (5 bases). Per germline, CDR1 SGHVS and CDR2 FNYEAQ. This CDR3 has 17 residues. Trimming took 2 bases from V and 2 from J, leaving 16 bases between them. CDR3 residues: CASSLTPGDVRNQPQHF. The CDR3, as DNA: TGTGCCAGCAGCTTAACCCCGGGGGACGTTCGCAATCAGCCCCAGCATTTT.

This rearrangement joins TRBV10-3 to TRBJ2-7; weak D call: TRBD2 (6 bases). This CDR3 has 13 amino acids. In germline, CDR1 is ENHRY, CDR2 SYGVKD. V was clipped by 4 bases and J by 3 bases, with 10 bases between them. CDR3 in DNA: TGTGCCATCAGTGGCGGGAATAGCTACGAGCAGTACTTC. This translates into CAISGGNSYEQYF.

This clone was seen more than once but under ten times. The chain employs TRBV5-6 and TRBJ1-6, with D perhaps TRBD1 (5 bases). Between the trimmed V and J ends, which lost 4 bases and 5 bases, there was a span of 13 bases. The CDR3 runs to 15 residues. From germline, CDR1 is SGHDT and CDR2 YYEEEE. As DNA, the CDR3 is TGTGCCAGCAGCGCGGGACTCCTCGATAATTCACCCCTCCACTTT. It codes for CASSAGLLDNSPLHF.

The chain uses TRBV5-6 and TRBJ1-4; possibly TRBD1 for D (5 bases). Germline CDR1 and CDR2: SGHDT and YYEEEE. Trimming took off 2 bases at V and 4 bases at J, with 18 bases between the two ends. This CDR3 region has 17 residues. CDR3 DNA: TGTGCCAGCAGCTTAGGCCCCACCGGGACCTTTAATGAAAAACTGTTTTTT. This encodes CASSLGPTGTFNEKLFF.

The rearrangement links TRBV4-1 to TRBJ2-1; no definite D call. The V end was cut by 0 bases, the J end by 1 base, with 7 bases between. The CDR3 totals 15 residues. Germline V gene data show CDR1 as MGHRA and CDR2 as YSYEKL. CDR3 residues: CASSQEAQSYNEQFF. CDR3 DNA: TGCGCCAGCAGCCAAGAAGCACAGTCCTACAATGAGCAGTTCTTC.

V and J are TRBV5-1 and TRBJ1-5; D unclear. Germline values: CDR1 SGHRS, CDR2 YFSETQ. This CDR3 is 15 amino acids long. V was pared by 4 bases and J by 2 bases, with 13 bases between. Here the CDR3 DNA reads TGCGCCAGCAGCGTGGGCCCGGCGGGCAATCAGCCCCAGCATTTT. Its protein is CASSVGPAGNQPQHF.

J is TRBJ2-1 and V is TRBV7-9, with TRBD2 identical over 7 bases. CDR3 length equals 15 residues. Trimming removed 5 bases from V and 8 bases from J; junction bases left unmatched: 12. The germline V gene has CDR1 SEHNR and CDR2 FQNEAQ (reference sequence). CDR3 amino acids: CASSLPRTSWHEQFF. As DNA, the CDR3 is TGTGCCAGCAGCCTCCCAAGGACTAGTTGGCATGAGCAGTTCTTC.

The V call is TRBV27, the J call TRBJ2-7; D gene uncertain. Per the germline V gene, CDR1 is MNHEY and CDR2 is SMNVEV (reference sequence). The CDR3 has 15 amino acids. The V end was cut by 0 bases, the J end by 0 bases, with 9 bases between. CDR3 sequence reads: CASSLSVQASYEQYF. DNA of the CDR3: TGTGCCAGCAGTTTATCCGTGCAGGCCTCCTACGAGCAGTACTTC.